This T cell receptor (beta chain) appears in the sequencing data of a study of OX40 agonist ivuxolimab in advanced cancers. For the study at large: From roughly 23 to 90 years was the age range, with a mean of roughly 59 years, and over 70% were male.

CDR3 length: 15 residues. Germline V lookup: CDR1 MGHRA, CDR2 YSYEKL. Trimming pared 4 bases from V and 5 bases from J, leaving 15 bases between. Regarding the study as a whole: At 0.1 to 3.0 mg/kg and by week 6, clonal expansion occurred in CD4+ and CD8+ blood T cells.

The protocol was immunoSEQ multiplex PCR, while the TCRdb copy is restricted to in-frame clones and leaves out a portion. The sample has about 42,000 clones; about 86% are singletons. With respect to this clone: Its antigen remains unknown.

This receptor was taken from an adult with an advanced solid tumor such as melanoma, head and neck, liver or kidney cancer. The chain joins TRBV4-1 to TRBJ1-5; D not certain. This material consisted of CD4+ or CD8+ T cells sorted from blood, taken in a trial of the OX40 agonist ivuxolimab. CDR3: CASSPQGPGDQPQHF. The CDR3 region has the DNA TGCGCCAGCAGCCCCCAAGGGCCCGGGGATCAGCCCCAGCATTTT.